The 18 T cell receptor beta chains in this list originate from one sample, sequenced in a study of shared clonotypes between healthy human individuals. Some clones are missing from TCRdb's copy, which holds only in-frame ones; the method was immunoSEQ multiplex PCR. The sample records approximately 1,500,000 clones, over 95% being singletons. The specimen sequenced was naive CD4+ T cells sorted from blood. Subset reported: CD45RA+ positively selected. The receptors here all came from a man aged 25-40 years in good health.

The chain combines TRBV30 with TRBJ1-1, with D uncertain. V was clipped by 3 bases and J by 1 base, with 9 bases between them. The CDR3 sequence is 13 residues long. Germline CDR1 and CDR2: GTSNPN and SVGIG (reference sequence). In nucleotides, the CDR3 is TGTGCCTGGAGCTGGGAGGGGAACACTGAAGCTTTCTTT. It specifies CAWSWEGNTEAFF.

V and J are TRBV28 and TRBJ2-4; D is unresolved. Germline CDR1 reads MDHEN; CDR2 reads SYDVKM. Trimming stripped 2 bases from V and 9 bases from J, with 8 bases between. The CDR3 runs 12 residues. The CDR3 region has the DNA TGTGCCAGCAGTTTACCCGGAATCATTCAGTACTTC. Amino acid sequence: CASSLPGIIQYF.

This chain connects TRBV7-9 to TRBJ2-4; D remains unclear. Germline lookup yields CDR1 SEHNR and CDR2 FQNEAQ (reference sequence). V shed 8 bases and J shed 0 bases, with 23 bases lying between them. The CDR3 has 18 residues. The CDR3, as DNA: TGTGCCAGCTCGCATCCCCAGTCACCCTATCTAGCCAAAAACATTCAGTACTTC. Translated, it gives CASSHPQSPYLAKNIQYF.

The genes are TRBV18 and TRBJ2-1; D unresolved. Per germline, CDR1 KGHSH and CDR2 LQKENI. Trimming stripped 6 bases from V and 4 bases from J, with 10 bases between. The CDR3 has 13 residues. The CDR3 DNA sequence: TGTGCCAGCTCTCCGATACAGTACAATGAGCAGTTCTTC. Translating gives CASSPIQYNEQFF.

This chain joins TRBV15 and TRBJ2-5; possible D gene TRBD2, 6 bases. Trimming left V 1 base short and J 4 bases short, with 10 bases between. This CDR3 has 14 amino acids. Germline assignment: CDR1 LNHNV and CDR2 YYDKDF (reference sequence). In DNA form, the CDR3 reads TGTGCCACCAGCAGAGGATGGGGAGGAGAGACCCAGTACTTC. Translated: CATSRGWGGETQYF.

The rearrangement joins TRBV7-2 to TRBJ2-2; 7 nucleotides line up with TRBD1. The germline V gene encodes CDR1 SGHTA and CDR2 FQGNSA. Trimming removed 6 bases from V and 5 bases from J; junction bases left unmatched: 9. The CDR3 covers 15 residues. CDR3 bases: TGTGCCAGCAGTCTCTCAGGGGGTCTTACCGGGGAGCTGTTTTTT. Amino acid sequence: CASSLSGGLTGELFF.

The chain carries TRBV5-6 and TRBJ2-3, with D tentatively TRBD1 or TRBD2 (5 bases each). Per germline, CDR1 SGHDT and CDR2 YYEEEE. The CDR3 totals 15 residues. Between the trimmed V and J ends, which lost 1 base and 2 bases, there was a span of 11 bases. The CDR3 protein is CASSLFSGPTDTQYF. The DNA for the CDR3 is TGTGCCAGCAGCTTGTTCTCGGGGCCCACAGATACGCAGTATTTT.

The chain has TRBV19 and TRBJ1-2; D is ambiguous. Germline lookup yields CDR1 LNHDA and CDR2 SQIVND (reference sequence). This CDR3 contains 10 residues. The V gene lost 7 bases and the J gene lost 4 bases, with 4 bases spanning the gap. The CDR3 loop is CASNGYGYTF. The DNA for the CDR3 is TGTGCCAGTAATGGCTATGGCTACACCTTC. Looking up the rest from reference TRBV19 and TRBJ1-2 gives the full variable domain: DGGITQSPKYLFRKEGQNVTLSCEQNLNHDAMYWYRQDPGQGLRLIYYSQIVNDFQKGDIAEGYSVSREKKESFPLTVTSAQKNPTAFYLCASNGYGYTFGSGTRLTVV.

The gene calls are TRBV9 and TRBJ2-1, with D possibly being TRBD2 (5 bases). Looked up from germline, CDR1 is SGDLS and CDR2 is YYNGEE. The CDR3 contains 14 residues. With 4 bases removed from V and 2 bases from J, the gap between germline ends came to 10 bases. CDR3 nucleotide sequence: TGTGCCAGCAGCTCCGCGGGCGCCTACAATGAGCAGTTCTTC. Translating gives CASSSAGAYNEQFF.

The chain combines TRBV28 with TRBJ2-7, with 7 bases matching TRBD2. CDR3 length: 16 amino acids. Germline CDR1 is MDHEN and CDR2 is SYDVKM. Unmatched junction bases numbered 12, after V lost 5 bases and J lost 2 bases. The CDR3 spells CASSIGVAGHTYEQYF. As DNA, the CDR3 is TGTGCCAGCAGTATCGGGGTAGCGGGTCATACCTACGAGCAGTACTTC.

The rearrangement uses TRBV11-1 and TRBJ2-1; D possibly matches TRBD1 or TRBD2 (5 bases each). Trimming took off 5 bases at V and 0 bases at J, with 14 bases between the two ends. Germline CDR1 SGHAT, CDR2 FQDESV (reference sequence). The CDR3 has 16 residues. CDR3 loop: CASSNKRGSSYNEQFF. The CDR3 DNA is TGTGCCAGCAGCAACAAGAGGGGCAGCTCCTACAATGAGCAGTTCTTC.

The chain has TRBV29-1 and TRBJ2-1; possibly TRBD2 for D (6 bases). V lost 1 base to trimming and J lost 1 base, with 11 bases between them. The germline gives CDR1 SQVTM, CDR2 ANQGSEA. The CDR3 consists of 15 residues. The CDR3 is CSVEGAGPSYNEQFF. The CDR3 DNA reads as TGCAGCGTTGAAGGTGCGGGGCCTTCCTACAATGAGCAGTTCTTC.

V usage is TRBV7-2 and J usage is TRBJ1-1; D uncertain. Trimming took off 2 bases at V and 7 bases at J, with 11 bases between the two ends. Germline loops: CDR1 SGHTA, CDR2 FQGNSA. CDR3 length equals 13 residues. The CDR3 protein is CASSLTVQSEAFF. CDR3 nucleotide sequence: TGTGCCAGCAGCTTAACAGTCCAGAGTGAAGCTTTCTTT.

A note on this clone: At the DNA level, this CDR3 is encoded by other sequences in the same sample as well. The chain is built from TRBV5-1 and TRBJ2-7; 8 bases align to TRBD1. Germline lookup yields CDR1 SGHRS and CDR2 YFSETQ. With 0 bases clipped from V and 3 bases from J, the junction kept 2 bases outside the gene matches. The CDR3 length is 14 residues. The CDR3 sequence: CASSLGQGSYEQYF. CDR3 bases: TGCGCCAGCAGCTTGGGACAGGGGAGCTACGAGCAGTACTTC.

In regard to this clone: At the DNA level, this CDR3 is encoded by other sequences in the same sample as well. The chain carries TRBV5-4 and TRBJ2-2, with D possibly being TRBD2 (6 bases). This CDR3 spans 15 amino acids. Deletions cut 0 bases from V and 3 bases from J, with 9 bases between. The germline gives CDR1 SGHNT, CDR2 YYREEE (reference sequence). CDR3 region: CASSLGTGDTGELFF. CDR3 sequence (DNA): TGTGCCAGCAGCTTGGGGACGGGAGACACCGGGGAGCTGTTTTTT.

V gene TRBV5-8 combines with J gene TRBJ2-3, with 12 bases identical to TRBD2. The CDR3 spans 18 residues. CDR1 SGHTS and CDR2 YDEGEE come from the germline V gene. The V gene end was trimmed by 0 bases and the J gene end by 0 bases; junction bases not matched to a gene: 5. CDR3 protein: CASSLAGGLAGSTDTQYF. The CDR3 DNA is TGTGCCAGCAGCTTGGCGGGGGGACTAGCGGGCAGCACAGATACGCAGTATTTT.

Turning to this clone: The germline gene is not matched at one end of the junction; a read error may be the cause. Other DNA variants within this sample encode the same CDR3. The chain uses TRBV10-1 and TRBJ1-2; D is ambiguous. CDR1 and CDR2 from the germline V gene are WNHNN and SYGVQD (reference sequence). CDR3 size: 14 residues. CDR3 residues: CASSESGRNYGYTF. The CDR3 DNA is TGCGCCAGCAGTGAGTCGGGTCGAAACTATGGGTACACCTTC.

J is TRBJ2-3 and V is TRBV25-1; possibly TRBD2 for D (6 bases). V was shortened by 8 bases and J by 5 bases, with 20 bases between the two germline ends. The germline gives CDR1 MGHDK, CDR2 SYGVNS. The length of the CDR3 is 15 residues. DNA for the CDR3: TGTGCCAGCCGGGCGGGGTGGGCATCGGGAGATACGCAGTATTTT. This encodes CASRAGWASGDTQYF.